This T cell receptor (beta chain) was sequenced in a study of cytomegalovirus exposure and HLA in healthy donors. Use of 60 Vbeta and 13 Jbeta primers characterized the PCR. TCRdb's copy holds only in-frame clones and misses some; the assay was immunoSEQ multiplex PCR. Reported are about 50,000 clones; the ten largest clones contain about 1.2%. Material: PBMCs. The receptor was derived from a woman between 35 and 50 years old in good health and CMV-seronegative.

CDR3 nucleotide sequence: TGTGCCAGCTCACCGGGGACTGAGGAAAAACTGTTTTTT. Encoded protein: CASSPGTEEKLFF. The chain combines TRBV18 with TRBJ1-4, with TRBD1 as a possible D gene (5 bases). CDR1 and CDR2 from the germline V gene are KGHSH and LQKENI. The V end lost 3 bases, the J end lost 8 bases, and 10 bases lay between the germline ends. This CDR3 contains 13 residues.